This T cell receptor beta chain was identified during a study of CD8 T cells in ankylosing spondylitis. The ends lost 1 base at V and 4 bases at J; junction bases unmatched: 3. This CDR3 has 15 amino acids. Germline V gene sequence: CDR1 MNHNS, CDR2 SASEGT. Study-wide results and caveats: The authors reported significant enrichment of disease-linked clones in matched ankylosing spondylitis synovial fluid. Fewer than ten highly homologous variants made up a TCR beta motif that seemed to typify ankylosing spondylitis blood.

Construction of TCR beta libraries was performed using quantitative 5'-RACE with molecular barcodes. TCRdb used MiXCR to reprocess the 5' RACE reads, holding one entry per CDR3 protein. The table lists fewer than 250,000 distinct CDR3 sequences, over 9.5% of them singletons, with about 3% in the top ten. There are many counts of this clonotype. Its matching antigen is unknown. Sample: blood, either unsorted or a sorted T cell fraction (not recorded which). The genes are TRBV6-1 and TRBJ2-1; 8 bases match TRBD1. The receptor was derived from a male donor with ankylosing spondylitis or in good health (not recorded which). DNA of the CDR3: TGTGCCAGCAGTGAAGGGACAGGGCATTACAATGAGCAGTTCTTC. This encodes CASSEGTGHYNEQFF.